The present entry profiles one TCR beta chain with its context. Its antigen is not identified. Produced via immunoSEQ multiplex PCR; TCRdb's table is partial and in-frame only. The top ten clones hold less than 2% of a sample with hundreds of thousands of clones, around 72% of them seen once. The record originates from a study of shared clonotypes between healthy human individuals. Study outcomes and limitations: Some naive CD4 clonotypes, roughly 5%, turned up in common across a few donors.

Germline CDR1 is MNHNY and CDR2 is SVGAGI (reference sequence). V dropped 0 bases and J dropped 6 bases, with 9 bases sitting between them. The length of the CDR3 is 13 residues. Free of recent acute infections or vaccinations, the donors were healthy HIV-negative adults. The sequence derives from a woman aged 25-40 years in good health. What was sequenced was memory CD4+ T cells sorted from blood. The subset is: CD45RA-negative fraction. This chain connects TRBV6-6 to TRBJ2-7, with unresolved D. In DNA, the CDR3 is TGTGCCAGCAGTTACTCGAAGTATCCCGAGCAGTACTTC. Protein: CASSYSKYPEQYF.